A selection of T cell receptor beta chains follows, all from one sample in a study of cytomegalovirus exposure and HLA in healthy donors. Method: immunoSEQ multiplex PCR; TCRdb's copy keeps in-frame clones and lacks some. This table holds about 140,000 clones, 68% found once. Sequenced: PBMCs. The receptors derive from a man between 60 and 75 years old in good health and CMV-seronegative. The CDR3 runs from the conserved cysteine through the conserved F or W. Each record gives: CDR3 length, V gene, D gene, J gene, clone size, CDR3 DNA, CDR3 protein. The D gene is left open where the match is weak. The size entry is marked missing in some rows and otherwise reads once, few, many or a size class.

CDR3 length: 13; V gene: TRBV5-1; D gene: TRBD1; J gene: TRBJ1-5; clone size: .; CDR3 DNA: TGCGCCAGCAGGGGGGACAGTTGGCAGCCCCAGCATTTT; CDR3 protein: CASRGDSWQPQHF
CDR3 length: 13; V gene: TRBV18; D gene: TRBD2; J gene: TRBJ2-7; clone size: .; CDR3 DNA: TGTGCCAGCTCCGGACTAGCGGGCAACGAGCAGTACTTC; CDR3 protein: CASSGLAGNEQYF
CDR3 length: 13; V gene: TRBV30; D gene: TRBD1; J gene: TRBJ2-2; clone size: .; CDR3 DNA: TGTGCCTGGAGCGGGACAGGGATCGGGGAGCTGTTTTTT; CDR3 protein: CAWSGTGIGELFF
CDR3 length: 11; V gene: TRBV10-3; D gene: .; J gene: TRBJ1-1; clone size: .; CDR3 DNA: TGTGCCATCAGTAGGACAGATGAAGCTTTCTTT; CDR3 protein: CAISRTDEAFF
CDR3 length: 14; V gene: TRBV6-4; D gene: TRBD2; J gene: TRBJ2-7; clone size: few; CDR3 DNA: TGTGCCAGCAGCGCCGGGACTAGAGTCTACGAGCAGTACTTC; CDR3 protein: CASSAGTRVYEQYF
CDR3 length: 13; V gene: TRBV6-1; D gene: .; J gene: TRBJ1-6; clone size: .; CDR3 DNA: TGTGCCAGCAACCGGGACAAGCCTTCACCCCTCCACTTT; CDR3 protein: CASNRDKPSPLHF
CDR3 length: 15; V gene: TRBV27; D gene: TRBD2; J gene: TRBJ2-1; clone size: .; CDR3 DNA: TGTGCCAGCGTCGGGACTAGCGGGTTCTACAATGAGCAGTTCTTC; CDR3 protein: CASVGTSGFYNEQFF
CDR3 length: 13; V gene: TRBV5-1; D gene: TRBD1; J gene: TRBJ2-7; clone size: .; CDR3 DNA: TGCGCCAGCAAAAGGGGGCCCTCCTACGAGCAGTACTTC; CDR3 protein: CASKRGPSYEQYF
CDR3 length: 15; V gene: TRBV5-4; D gene: TRBD2; J gene: TRBJ2-5; clone size: .; CDR3 DNA: TGTGCCAGCAGCTTGCCACTAGCGGGACAAGAGACCCAGTACTTC; CDR3 protein: CASSLPLAGQETQYF
CDR3 length: 15; V gene: TRBV27; D gene: .; J gene: TRBJ2-5; clone size: .; CDR3 DNA: TGTGCCAGCATGAGCGGTAATCAAGAACAAGAGACCCAGTACTTC; CDR3 protein: CASMSGNQEQETQYF
CDR3 length: 14; V gene: TRBV19; D gene: .; J gene: TRBJ1-2; clone size: .; CDR3 DNA: TGTGCCAGTAGTGCCCCAGACAGCCTCTATGGCTACACCTTC; CDR3 protein: CASSAPDSLYGYTF
CDR3 length: 13; V gene: TRBV28; D gene: .; J gene: TRBJ1-5; clone size: .; CDR3 DNA: TGTGCCGGGGGGTACAAATTCAATCAGCCCCAGCATTTT; CDR3 protein: CAGGYKFNQPQHF
CDR3 length: 16; V gene: TRBV15; D gene: .; J gene: TRBJ1-4; clone size: few; CDR3 DNA: TGTGCCACCAGCAGAGATCGAGTTCAAGAACAGGAAAAACTGTTTTTT; CDR3 protein: CATSRDRVQEQEKLFF
CDR3 length: 15; V gene: TRBV19; D gene: TRBD2; J gene: TRBJ2-1; clone size: .; CDR3 DNA: TGTGCCAGTAGTATCCCTAGCGGGAGGCGAAATGAGCAGTTCTTC; CDR3 protein: CASSIPSGRRNEQFF
CDR3 length: 13; V gene: TRBV7-3; D gene: TRBD1; J gene: TRBJ2-7; clone size: .; CDR3 DNA: TGTGCCAGCAGCCGAGGGGGCAGCTACGAGCAGTACTTC; CDR3 protein: CASSRGGSYEQYF
CDR3 length: 14; V gene: TRBV27; D gene: .; J gene: TRBJ2-7; clone size: .; CDR3 DNA: TGTGCCAGCAGTTTATTGGAGGGTAGCTACGAGCAGTACTTC; CDR3 protein: CASSLLEGSYEQYF
CDR3 length: 15; V gene: TRBV27; D gene: TRBD1; J gene: TRBJ1-1; clone size: few; CDR3 DNA: TGTGCCAGCAGTCAGGGGGGACTCCCGAACACTGAAGCTTTCTTT; CDR3 protein: CASSQGGLPNTEAFF
CDR3 length: 12; V gene: TRBV30; D gene: .; J gene: TRBJ1-1; clone size: few; CDR3 DNA: TGTGCCTGGAATGTAGCAAACACTGAAGCTTTCTTT; CDR3 protein: CAWNVANTEAFF
CDR3 length: 14; V gene: TRBV29-1; D gene: TRBD1; J gene: TRBJ1-2; clone size: .; CDR3 DNA: TGCAGCGTTGGGACTCGACAGGGGGACTATGGCTACACCTTC; CDR3 protein: CSVGTRQGDYGYTF
CDR3 length: 13; V gene: TRBV7-3; D gene: TRBD1; J gene: TRBJ2-5; clone size: .; CDR3 DNA: TGTGCCAGCAGTATCACAGGGGCAGAGACCCAGTACTTC; CDR3 protein: CASSITGAETQYF
CDR3 length: 13; V gene: TRBV5-4; D gene: .; J gene: TRBJ2-5; clone size: .; CDR3 DNA: TGTGCCAGCAGCTTGGACAGGGGAGGGACCCAGTACTTC; CDR3 protein: CASSLDRGGTQYF
CDR3 length: 13; V gene: TRBV6-6; D gene: .; J gene: TRBJ2-7; clone size: few; CDR3 DNA: TGTGCCAGCAGTAGCGAGGGAACCTACGAGCAGTACTTC; CDR3 protein: CASSSEGTYEQYF
CDR3 length: 16; V gene: TRBV6-1; D gene: .; J gene: TRBJ1-2; clone size: .; CDR3 DNA: TGTGCCAGCAGTGATTCCCGCAATGACAGGAACTATGGCTACACCTTC; CDR3 protein: CASSDSRNDRNYGYTF
CDR3 length: 13; V gene: TRBV7-9; D gene: .; J gene: TRBJ2-5; clone size: .; CDR3 DNA: TGTGCCAGCAGCTTACTAGGAGGAGAGACCCAGTACTTC; CDR3 protein: CASSLLGGETQYF
CDR3 length: 16; V gene: TRBV7-6; D gene: TRBD1; J gene: TRBJ2-7; clone size: once; CDR3 DNA: TGTGCCAGCAGCCCAGACAGGGGGCCCTTCTCCTACGAGCAGTACTTC; CDR3 protein: CASSPDRGPFSYEQYF
CDR3 length: 14; V gene: TRBV7-9; D gene: TRBD1; J gene: TRBJ2-7; clone size: few; CDR3 DNA: TGTGCCAGCGGCGACCGGGACAGGGCCCACGAGCAGTACTTC; CDR3 protein: CASGDRDRAHEQYF
CDR3 length: 14; V gene: TRBV2; D gene: TRBD1; J gene: TRBJ1-1; clone size: .; CDR3 DNA: TGTGCCAGCAGCCAAGGACAGGGAAACACTGAAGCTTTCTTT; CDR3 protein: CASSQGQGNTEAFF
CDR3 length: 19; V gene: TRBV28; D gene: TRBD1; J gene: TRBJ1-5; clone size: .; CDR3 DNA: TGTGCCAGCAGTTGGGGGACAGGGGGCGCGGGAGGGCCAAATCAGCCCCAGCATTTT; CDR3 protein: CASSWGTGGAGGPNQPQHF
CDR3 length: 16; V gene: TRBV15; D gene: .; J gene: TRBJ2-2; clone size: few; CDR3 DNA: TGTGCCACCAGCAGAGTCCGGGTTTGGAACACCGGGGAGCTGTTTTTT; CDR3 protein: CATSRVRVWNTGELFF
CDR3 length: 16; V gene: TRBV18; D gene: TRBD1; J gene: TRBJ1-5; clone size: .; CDR3 DNA: TGTGCCAGCTCACCGGGACAGGGGGCGCGGAATCAGCCCCAGCATTTT; CDR3 protein: CASSPGQGARNQPQHF
CDR3 length: 17; V gene: TRBV7-2; D gene: TRBD2; J gene: TRBJ2-1; clone size: .; CDR3 DNA: TGTGCCAGCAGCTTGGCGGGACTAGCGGGAGGGGCCAATGAGCAGTTCTTC; CDR3 protein: CASSLAGLAGGANEQFF
CDR3 length: 14; V gene: TRBV6-4; D gene: TRBD2; J gene: TRBJ2-1; clone size: .; CDR3 DNA: TGTGCCAGCAGAGCGGGAAATCGGAACAATGAGCAGTTCTTC; CDR3 protein: CASRAGNRNNEQFF
CDR3 length: 15; V gene: TRBV28; D gene: TRBD1; J gene: TRBJ2-1; clone size: .; CDR3 DNA: TGTGCCAGCAGTTTGGTGGACAGGGACAACAATGAGCAGTTCTTC; CDR3 protein: CASSLVDRDNNEQFF
CDR3 length: 16; V gene: TRBV7-6; D gene: TRBD2; J gene: TRBJ2-3; clone size: .; CDR3 DNA: TGTGCCAGCAGCTTAGCGCTAGCGGGAAGCACAGATACGCAGTATTTT; CDR3 protein: CASSLALAGSTDTQYF
CDR3 length: 13; V gene: TRBV6-1; D gene: TRBD2; J gene: TRBJ2-1; clone size: .; CDR3 DNA: TGTGCCAGCAGTGAACTAGCGGTGAATGAGCAGTTCTTC; CDR3 protein: CASSELAVNEQFF
CDR3 length: 15; V gene: TRBV28; D gene: .; J gene: TRBJ1-1; clone size: .; CDR3 DNA: TGTGCCAGCAGTTCACCCGTGATGGCGAACACTGAAGCTTTCTTT; CDR3 protein: CASSSPVMANTEAFF
CDR3 length: 14; V gene: TRBV6-6; D gene: TRBD1; J gene: TRBJ2-7; clone size: few; CDR3 DNA: TGTGCCAGCAGTTATTCCGGGACAGGGGACGAGCAGTACTTC; CDR3 protein: CASSYSGTGDEQYF
CDR3 length: 17; V gene: TRBV28; D gene: TRBD2; J gene: TRBJ2-5; clone size: .; CDR3 DNA: TGTGCCAGCACCGGTAACCCAAAGACTAGCGTATCGGAGACCCAGTACTTC; CDR3 protein: CASTGNPKTSVSETQYF
CDR3 length: 16; V gene: TRBV25-1; D gene: TRBD1; J gene: TRBJ2-6; clone size: .; CDR3 DNA: TGTGCCAGCAGTGAAACAGGGGGCTCGGGGGCCAACGTCCTGACTTTC; CDR3 protein: CASSETGGSGANVLTF
CDR3 length: 15; V gene: TRBV10-3; D gene: .; J gene: TRBJ1-5; clone size: .; CDR3 DNA: TGTGCCATCAGTGAGGTCGGGGGGGGCAATCAGCCCCAGCATTTT; CDR3 protein: CAISEVGGGNQPQHF
CDR3 length: 13; V gene: TRBV19; D gene: .; J gene: TRBJ1-1; clone size: few; CDR3 DNA: TGTGCCAGTAGTATTTCGGTGAACACTGAAGCTTTCTTT; CDR3 protein: CASSISVNTEAFF
CDR3 length: 16; V gene: TRBV5-8; D gene: .; J gene: TRBJ1-1; clone size: .; CDR3 DNA: TGTGCCAGCAGCTTGGAGGGAGGGGTGGTCGACACTGAAGCTTTCTTT; CDR3 protein: CASSLEGGVVDTEAFF
CDR3 length: 18; V gene: TRBV19; D gene: TRBD2; J gene: TRBJ2-3; clone size: .; CDR3 DNA: TGTGCCAGCTCGGGACTAGCGGGGGCCAGAGTTAGCACAGATACGCAGTATTTT; CDR3 protein: CASSGLAGARVSTDTQYF
CDR3 length: 15; V gene: TRBV6-5; D gene: TRBD1; J gene: TRBJ2-1; clone size: .; CDR3 DNA: TGTGCCAGCAGTTGGTCCGGGACAGGTGAGCGTGAGCAGTTCTTC; CDR3 protein: CASSWSGTGEREQFF